This passage covers 7 T cell receptor beta chains from one sample sequenced in a study of blood T cell repertoires in COVID-19. Generated by immunoSEQ multiplex PCR, the TCRdb table keeps only in-frame clones and is missing some. The repertoire holds about 240,000 clones, 70% to 90% seen once, with roughly 4.6% in the top ten. Sample: peripheral blood. The receptors come from a man between 45 and 60 years old with COVID-19, enrolled during active disease.

V gene TRBV12-3 or TRBV12-4 combines with J gene TRBJ2-5; 7 bases map to TRBD2. The V and J ends lost 8 bases and 4 bases, in that order; junction bases with no gene match: 4. The CDR3 consists of 12 residues. The CDR3 DNA follows: TGTGCCAGCCGGGGCGGGGGAGAGACCCAGTACTTC. Translating it yields CASRGGGETQYF.

The chain carries TRBV30 and TRBJ1-6, with TRBD1 matching 7 bases. CDR1 is GTSNPN and CDR2 is SVGIG in the germline V gene (reference sequence). Germline trimming cut 5 bases from V and 9 bases from J; bases unmatched to any gene: 10. The CDR3 extends over 14 amino acids. CDR3 protein: CAWGVGTETSPLHF. In DNA form, the CDR3 reads TGTGCCTGGGGGGTAGGGACAGAAACTTCACCCCTCCACTTT.

The chain links TRBV7-3 to TRBJ2-6; maybe TRBD1 (5 bases). Germline-derived CDR1 and CDR2 are SGHTA and FQGTGA. CDR3 length: 16 amino acids. The germline V and J ends were trimmed by 4 bases and 0 bases, with 10 bases remaining between them. CDR3 DNA: TGTGCCAGCAGCTCCAGGGTCCCCTCTGGGGCCAACGTCCTGACTTTC. It specifies CASSSRVPSGANVLTF.

This clone was detected only a few times. This chain uses TRBV19 with TRBJ1-5, with 7 bases fitting TRBD1. The CDR3 is 14 residues long. Germline V CDR1 and CDR2: LNHDA, SQIVND (reference sequence). Trimming at V came to 3 bases and at J to 6 bases, leaving 5 bases not matched to a gene. CDR3 nucleotides: TGTGCCAGTAGTATCGACAGGGTGGGTCAGCCCCAGCATTTT. Translation: CASSIDRVGQPQHF.

The CDR3 DNA is TGTGCCAGCAGCCAAGATATAGCGGAGTGGTACAATGAGCAGTTCTTC. This encodes CASSQDIAEWYNEQFF. V usage is TRBV4-2 and J usage is TRBJ2-1; maybe TRBD2 (6 bases). CDR3 length equals 16 residues. The germline V and J ends were trimmed by 0 bases and 4 bases, with 13 bases remaining between them. Germline V CDR1 and CDR2: LGHNA, YNFKEQ.

As DNA, the CDR3 is TGTGCCACCGATGCGCCGGGGGACCGCCAAGAGACCCAGTACTTC. Protein: CATDAPGDRQETQYF. This chain uses TRBV2 with TRBJ2-5; D possibly corresponds to TRBD2 (6 bases). V was pared by 10 bases and J by 1 base, with 19 bases between. Germline assignment: CDR1 SNHLY and CDR2 FYNNEI. The length of the CDR3 is 15 residues.

The rearrangement uses TRBV4-3 and TRBJ2-1, with 9 bases fitting TRBD1. Trimming cost V 0 bases and J 7 bases; bases outside gene matches: 10. This CDR3 is built from 17 residues. Germline values: CDR1 LGHNA, CDR2 YSLEER. Here the CDR3 DNA reads TGCGCCAGCAGCCAAGATCCGGGGACAGGGAACGTAAATGAGCAGTTCTTC. This sequence encodes CASSQDPGTGNVNEQFF.